Described below is a single T cell receptor beta chain sequence and its context. The data were taken from a study of blood T cell repertoires in COVID-19. Study at large: Spain, Italy and the United States supplied samples that represented acute and convalescent COVID-19.

The CDR3 has 13 amino acids. The germline V gene encodes CDR1 MDHEN and CDR2 SYDVKM. V dropped 2 bases and J dropped 4 bases, with 8 bases sitting between them. Some clones are missing from TCRdb's copy, which holds only in-frame ones; the method was immunoSEQ multiplex PCR. The table shows 140,000 to 150,000 clones, with around 90% occurring only once. Material: peripheral blood. V usage is TRBV28 and J usage is TRBJ1-2; D is unclear. This sequence originates from a woman aged 50 to 60 with acute or convalescent COVID-19. The CDR3: CASSLGHLYGYTF. CDR3 nucleotide sequence: TGTGCCAGCAGTTTAGGGCACCTCTATGGCTACACCTTC.